The next 30 T cell receptor beta chains were all read from a single sample in a study of CD8+ T cells in alopecia areata. As to treatment: oral pan-JAK inhibitor, 5-10 mg twice daily. RNA extraction was followed by reverse transcription into cDNA, which acted as the sequencing template. This table comes from immunoSEQ multiplex PCR, and its TCRdb copy is limited to in-frame clones, with some not included. The sample lists 120,000 or so clones; over 60% were seen once. The sequences come from CD4+ T cells sorted from blood, collected at week 4, from a patient treated with tofacitinib. The origin of the receptors is a human donor with alopecia areata.

The chain employs TRBV19 and TRBJ2-5, with 8 bases fitting TRBD2. Germline V CDR1 and CDR2: LNHDA, SQIVND (reference sequence). V shed 7 bases, J shed 2 bases, and the junction held 9 bases outside the gene matches. This CDR3 region has 15 residues. CDR3 sequence (DNA): TGTGCCAGTATGATGGCGGGAGGCGTACAAGAGACCCAGTACTTC. It translates to CASMMAGGVQETQYF.

This chain links TRBV5-4 with TRBJ2-1; D ambiguous. The V gene lost 0 bases and the J gene lost 5 bases, with 9 bases spanning the gap. CDR1 and CDR2 from the germline V gene are SGHNT and YYREEE (reference sequence). The CDR3 length is 14 residues. The CDR3 reads CASSLAGQHNEQFF. The CDR3 nucleotides read TGTGCCAGCAGCTTGGCCGGGCAGCACAATGAGCAGTTCTTC.

This clone was detected only a few times. The V gene is TRBV23-1, the J gene TRBJ2-1; 8 positions match TRBD2. TRBV23-1 is an ORF for which the function is uncertain. This CDR3 has 14 residues. The ends lost 8 bases at V and 7 bases at J; junction bases unmatched: 10. CDR3 protein: CASGGTSPGNEQFF. In nucleotides, the CDR3 is TGCGCCAGCGGTGGGACTAGTCCCGGGAATGAGCAGTTCTTC.

This clone was detected a few times. The V and J genes are TRBV19 and TRBJ2-3, with TRBD1 matching over 7 bases. This CDR3 contains 13 residues. V dropped 6 bases and J dropped 5; count of bases not matched to a gene: 5. CDR1 and CDR2 from the germline V gene are LNHDA and SQIVND (reference sequence). The CDR3 reads CASSQQGLDTQYF. The CDR3 DNA follows: TGTGCCAGTAGCCAACAGGGGTTAGATACGCAGTATTTT.

This clone was found a few times. This chain connects TRBV5-1 to TRBJ2-3, with 9 bases that match TRBD2. The germline gives CDR1 SGHRS, CDR2 YFSETQ. The CDR3 is made up of 14 amino acids. J lost 3 bases, V lost 1 base, and 0 bases had no gene match. CDR3 sequence reads: CASSLTSGTDTQYF. The CDR3 DNA sequence: TGCGCCAGCAGCTTGACTAGCGGGACAGATACGCAGTATTTT.

The V and J genes are TRBV7-8 and TRBJ1-1, with a possible D match to TRBD1 (6 bases). V was pared by 2 bases and J by 9 bases, with 13 bases between. CDR1 and CDR2 from the germline V gene are SGHVS and FQNEAQ. This CDR3 is 13 amino acids long. The CDR3 DNA reads as TGTGCCAGCAGCTTATTAGGGGGTGTGAAAGCTTTCTTT. Translated: CASSLLGGVKAFF.

This sequence joins TRBV15 and TRBJ1-2; perhaps TRBD1 as D (5 bases). The germline gives CDR1 LNHNV, CDR2 YYDKDF (reference sequence). The CDR3 covers 15 residues. V was trimmed by 5 bases and J by 3 bases, leaving 16 bases between them. CDR3 sequence reads: CATSYLRASDYGYTF. Here the CDR3 DNA reads TGTGCCACCAGCTACCTCAGGGCCTCGGACTATGGCTACACCTTC.

V is TRBV29-1 and J is TRBJ2-5; 8 bases fit TRBD2. The CDR3 sequence is 15 residues long. Trimming at V came to 4 bases and at J to 4 bases, leaving 11 bases not matched to a gene. Germline CDR1 is SQVTM and CDR2 is ANQGSEA. The CDR3: CSVVASGSGGETQYF. The CDR3 bases are TGCAGCGTTGTGGCCAGCGGGAGTGGCGGAGAGACCCAGTACTTC.

The chain has TRBV28 and TRBJ1-5, with 10 nucleotides matching TRBD1. V gave up 5 bases and J gave up 4 bases; unmatched junction bases: 5. CDR3 length: 15 residues. The germline V gene has CDR1 MDHEN and CDR2 SYDVKM. The CDR3, as DNA: TGTGCCAGCAGTCCGCTGGGACAGGGGAATCAGCCCCAGCATTTT. Its translation is CASSPLGQGNQPQHF.

The chain couples TRBV19 to TRBJ1-5; no definite D call. This CDR3 has 15 amino acids. The germline V and J ends were trimmed by 1 base and 5 bases, with 12 bases remaining between them. Germline CDR1 reads LNHDA; CDR2 reads SQIVND (reference sequence). This CDR3 is CASSIGPSWDQPQHF. CDR3 bases: TGTGCCAGTAGTATAGGGCCGTCTTGGGATCAGCCCCAGCATTTT.

This clone has a single count. The J gene is TRBJ2-1, the V gene TRBV6-5; D possibly matches TRBD1 or TRBD2 (5 bases each). The CDR3 contains 15 residues. The V gene's germline CDR1 is MNHEY and CDR2 SVGAGI. Trimming pared 6 bases from V and 3 bases from J, leaving 15 bases between. CDR3 region: CASRPPGTNYNEQFF. CDR3 coding DNA: TGTGCCAGCAGGCCCCCGGGGACCAACTACAATGAGCAGTTCTTC.

The chain carries TRBV29-1 and TRBJ2-7; TRBD1 matches at 10 bases. CDR1 is SQVTM, CDR2 ANQGSEA, per germline. CDR3 size: 14 residues. V trimming: 6 bases; J trimming: 1 base; junction bases outside the gene matches: 6. This chain's CDR3 is CSVSGTGESYEQYF. The CDR3 nucleotides read TGCAGCGTGTCCGGGACAGGGGAGTCCTACGAGCAGTACTTC.

This clone was observed a single time. The rearrangement joins TRBV9 to TRBJ2-7; 7 bases match TRBD2. The CDR3 runs to 16 residues. The germline V gene encodes CDR1 SGDLS and CDR2 YYNGEE. V lost 0 bases and J lost 6; bases outside the gene matches: 12. CDR3 loop: CASSVDGGGLIVEQYF. The CDR3 bases are TGTGCCAGCAGCGTAGATGGGGGAGGGCTAATAGTCGAGCAGTACTTC.

The gene calls are TRBV30 and TRBJ2-1; a possible D gene is TRBD1 (6 bases). The CDR3 has 11 amino acids. CDR1 and CDR2 from the germline V gene are GTSNPN and SVGIG (reference sequence). The ends were cut back, 3 bases at V and 10 bases at J, with 10 bases in the middle. The CDR3 loop reads CAWSHRVEQFF. CDR3 nucleotide sequence: TGTGCCTGGAGCCACAGGGTCGAGCAGTTCTTC.

This clone has just one count. The V call is TRBV4-3, the J call TRBJ1-2, with 7 bases that match TRBD1. CDR1 is LGHNA and CDR2 is YSLEER in the germline V gene. V was pared by 3 bases and J by 2 bases, with 9 bases of the junction left unmatched. This CDR3 region has 16 residues. The CDR3 sequence: CASSHHDVQGNYGYTF. CDR3 nucleotides: TGCGCCAGCAGCCATCACGATGTACAGGGGAACTATGGCTACACCTTC.

This chain's CDR3 is CASTLGQSSYNEQFF. The CDR3 coding sequence is TGTGCCAGCACCCTAGGACAGAGCTCCTACAATGAGCAGTTCTTC. The rearrangement uses TRBV6-5 and TRBJ2-1; D perhaps matches TRBD1 (6 bases). This CDR3 region has 15 residues. The germline V gene has CDR1 MNHEY and CDR2 SVGAGI. The germline V and J ends were trimmed by 7 bases and 0 bases, with 13 bases remaining between them.

This clone was seen a few times. The chain combines TRBV4-3 with TRBJ1-5; D ambiguous. The CDR3 totals 16 residues. Trimming pared 0 bases from V and 4 bases from J, leaving 13 bases between. Per germline, CDR1 LGHNA and CDR2 YSLEER. The chain's CDR3 is CASSQEAGGFNQPQHF. The CDR3 coding sequence is TGCGCCAGCAGCCAAGAAGCAGGAGGGTTTAATCAGCCCCAGCATTTT.

The chain links TRBV10-3 to TRBJ2-5, with D unclear. CDR3 size: 11 residues. V gave up 3 bases and J gave up 5 bases, with 4 bases separating them. Germline CDR1 reads ENHRY; CDR2 reads SYGVKD. CDR3 bases: TGTGCCATCAGTGAAGTGGAGACCCAGTACTTC. Protein product: CAISEVETQYF.

This clone was seen a few times. The chain couples TRBV27 to TRBJ1-2, with TRBD1 as a possible D gene (5 bases). The CDR3 totals 11 residues. Trimming cost V 8 bases and J 4 bases, with 8 bases left between them. Germline lookup yields CDR1 MNHEY and CDR2 SMNVEV (reference sequence). The CDR3 is CASGDRYGYTF. CDR3 sequence (DNA): TGTGCCAGCGGGGACCGCTATGGCTACACCTTC.

The chain uses TRBV5-6 and TRBJ1-2, with D hard to call. Trimming stripped 3 bases from V and 8 bases from J, with 14 bases between. The germline V gene encodes CDR1 SGHDT and CDR2 YYEEEE. The CDR3 contains 13 residues. The CDR3 bases are TGTGCCAGCAGCTCCCAGGTATTTGGGGGCTACACCTTC. Residues: CASSSQVFGGYTF.

The chain combines TRBV4-1 with TRBJ1-2, with a tentative D call TRBD1 (6 bases). This CDR3 region has 14 residues. Germline lookup yields CDR1 MGHRA and CDR2 YSYEKL. The V and J ends lost 6 bases and 8 bases respectively, with 19 bases between them. Here the CDR3 DNA reads TGCGCCAGCAGACGTACATGGGGACAAGGCGGCTACACCTTC. It is translated as CASRRTWGQGGYTF.

V and J are TRBV7-2 and TRBJ2-5, with a tentative D call TRBD2 (6 bases). CDR3 size: 14 residues. Per the germline V gene, CDR1 is SGHTA and CDR2 is FQGNSA. Trimming left V 5 bases short and J 5 bases short, with 15 bases between. CDR3 nucleotides: TGTGCCAGCAGCCCCGCAGGGAGGATCGAGACCCAGTACTTC. Protein: CASSPAGRIETQYF.

The J gene is TRBJ2-7, the V gene TRBV27, with 11 positions matching TRBD1. The CDR3 contains 16 residues. V was clipped by 7 bases and J by 3 bases; unmatched bases: 11. Germline assignment: CDR1 MNHEY and CDR2 SMNVEV (reference sequence). CDR3 sequence reads: CASKFRRGQGVYEQYF. The CDR3 DNA reads as TGTGCCAGCAAGTTTCGTCGGGGACAGGGGGTCTACGAGCAGTACTTC.

This clone was counted between two and nine times. The CDR3, as DNA: TGTGCCAGCAGCAGAGGGCAGGGGGCAGACATTCAGTACTTC. Its translation: CASSRGQGADIQYF. The chain links TRBV6-7 to TRBJ2-4, with TRBD1 identical over 8 bases. TRBV6-7 falls under the ORF class, with uncertain function. The trim removed 6 bases at V and 8 bases at J, leaving 9 bases unmatched. The CDR3 is 14 amino acids.

The gene calls are TRBV28 and TRBJ2-3, with D perhaps TRBD2 (6 bases). Germline CDR1 reads MDHEN; CDR2 reads SYDVKM. The length of the CDR3 is 16 residues. Trimming pared 1 base from V and 0 bases from J, leaving 11 bases between. The CDR3 region is CASSLLAGTSTDTQYF. CDR3 coding DNA: TGTGCCAGCAGTTTATTGGCGGGGACTAGCACAGATACGCAGTATTTT.

The chain is built from TRBV7-2 and TRBJ2-3; D gene unclear. This CDR3 is built from 14 residues. V was cut by 5 bases and J by 5 bases, with 14 bases left in between. The germline gives CDR1 SGHTA, CDR2 FQGNSA. The CDR3, as DNA: TGTGCCAGCAGCGCCAGCACAGTTCTAGATACGCAGTATTTT. It yields the protein CASSASTVLDTQYF.

This chain connects TRBV5-1 to TRBJ2-1; D uncertain. Looked up from germline, CDR1 is SGHRS and CDR2 is YFSETQ. V lost 0 bases, J lost 3 bases, and 10 bases lay in between. The CDR3 totals 15 residues. CDR3 amino acids: CASSLVEAFYNEQFF. CDR3 sequence (DNA): TGCGCCAGCAGCTTGGTTGAGGCCTTCTACAATGAGCAGTTCTTC.

This clone was observed a handful of times. The chain recombines TRBV7-9 with TRBJ2-1, with a possible D match to TRBD2 (6 bases). The germline V and J ends were trimmed by 7 bases and 5 bases, with 18 bases remaining between them. CDR3 length: 15 residues. The germline V gene has CDR1 SEHNR and CDR2 FQNEAQ (reference sequence). CDR3 in amino acids: CASTLRGRMNNEQFF. The CDR3 nucleotides are TGTGCCAGCACCCTACGAGGGAGGATGAACAATGAGCAGTTCTTC.

V usage is TRBV9 and J usage is TRBJ2-2; D is undetermined. In germline, CDR1 is SGDLS, CDR2 YYNGEE. The CDR3 length is 13 residues. The V and J ends lost 0 bases and 8 bases respectively, with 8 bases between them. CDR3 DNA sequence: TGTGCCAGCAGCGTAGCTCGGCGTGGGGAGCTGTTTTTT. Translated: CASSVARRGELFF.

The rearrangement uses TRBV5-1 and TRBJ2-5; TRBD2 matches 8 bases. Germline CDR1 reads SGHRS; CDR2 reads YFSETQ. The CDR3 is made up of 18 amino acids. V trimming: 0 bases; J trimming: 1 base; junction bases outside the gene matches: 11. Here the CDR3 reads CASSLGSSGLGFQETQYF. In DNA form, the CDR3 reads TGCGCCAGCAGCTTGGGGTCTAGCGGGTTGGGCTTCCAAGAGACCCAGTACTTC.